This T cell receptor beta chain was sequenced in a study of blood T cell repertoires in COVID-19. The repertoire was sequenced with immunoSEQ multiplex PCR; TCRdb's copy has only in-frame clones and lacks some. The sample has over 150,000 clones, approximately 84% seen once. V was trimmed by 2 bases and J by 7 bases, leaving 12 bases between them. Germline values: CDR1 SNHLY, CDR2 FYNNEI. This CDR3 is 15 amino acids long. The V and J genes are TRBV2 and TRBJ1-6; D is unclear. The receptor's source is a man in his forties with acute or convalescent COVID-19. Sequences were obtained from peripheral blood. DNA of the CDR3: TGTGCCAGCAGTGAAACAGCCGTGGCCAATTCACCCCTCCACTTT. This gives the protein CASSETAVANSPLHF.